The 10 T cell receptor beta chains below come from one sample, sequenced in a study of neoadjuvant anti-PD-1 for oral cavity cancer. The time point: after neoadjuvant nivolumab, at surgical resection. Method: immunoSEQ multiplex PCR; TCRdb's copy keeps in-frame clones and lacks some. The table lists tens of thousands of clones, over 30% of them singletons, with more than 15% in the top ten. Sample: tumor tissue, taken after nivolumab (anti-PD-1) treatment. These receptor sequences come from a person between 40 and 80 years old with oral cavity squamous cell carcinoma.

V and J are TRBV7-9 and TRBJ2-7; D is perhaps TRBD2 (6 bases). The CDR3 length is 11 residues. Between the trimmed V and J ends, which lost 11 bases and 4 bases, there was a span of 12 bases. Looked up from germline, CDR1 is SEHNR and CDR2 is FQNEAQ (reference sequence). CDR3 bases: TGTGCCGGGGGGACCAAATACGAGCAGTACTTC. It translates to CAGGTKYEQYF.

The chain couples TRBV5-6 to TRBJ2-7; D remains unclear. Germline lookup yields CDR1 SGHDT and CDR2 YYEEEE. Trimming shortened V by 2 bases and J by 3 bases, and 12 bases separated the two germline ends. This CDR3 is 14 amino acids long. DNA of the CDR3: TGTGCCAGCAGCTTTTTTTTGGGAAACTACGAGCAGTACTTC. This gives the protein CASSFFLGNYEQYF.

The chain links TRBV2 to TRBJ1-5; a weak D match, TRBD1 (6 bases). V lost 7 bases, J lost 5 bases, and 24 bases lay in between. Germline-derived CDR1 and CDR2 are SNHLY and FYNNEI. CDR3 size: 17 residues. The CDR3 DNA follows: TGTGCCAGCATGGGGAGCAGGGGACAAGGGAAAGATCAGCCCCAGCATTTT. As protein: CASMGSRGQGKDQPQHF. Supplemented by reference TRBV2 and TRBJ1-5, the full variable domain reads EPEVTQTPSHQVTQMGQEVILRCVPISNHLYFYWYRQILGQKVEFLVSFYNNEISEKSEIFDDQFSVERPDGSNFTLKIRSTKLEDSAMYFCASMGSRGQGKDQPQHFGDGTRLSIL.

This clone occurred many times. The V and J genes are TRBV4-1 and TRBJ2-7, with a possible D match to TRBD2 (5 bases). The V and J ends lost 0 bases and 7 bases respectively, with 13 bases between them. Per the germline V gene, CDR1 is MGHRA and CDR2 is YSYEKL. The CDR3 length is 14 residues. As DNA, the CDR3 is TGCGCCAGCAGCCAAGATTTGTCGGGGAAGGAGCAGTACTTC. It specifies CASSQDLSGKEQYF.

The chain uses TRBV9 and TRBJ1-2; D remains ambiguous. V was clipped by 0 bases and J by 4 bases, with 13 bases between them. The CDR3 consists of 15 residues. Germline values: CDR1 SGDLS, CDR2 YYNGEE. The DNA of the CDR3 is TGTGCCAGCAGCGTAGAATCACTGACTATCTATGGCTACACCTTC. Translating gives CASSVESLTIYGYTF.

CDR3 sequence reads: CASSQAGQGYEQYF. The DNA for the CDR3 is TGTGCCAGCTCCCAGGCCGGACAGGGTTACGAGCAGTACTTC. The chain links TRBV18 to TRBJ2-7, with 8 bases aligning to TRBD1. Germline loops: CDR1 KGHSH, CDR2 LQKENI. With 6 bases clipped from V and 4 bases from J, the junction kept 8 bases outside the gene matches. The CDR3 contains 14 residues. Filled out from reference TRBV18 and TRBJ2-7, the complete variable domain reads NAGVMQNPRHLVRRRGQEARLRCSPMKGHSHVYWYRQLPEEGLKFMVYLQKENIIDESGMPKERFSAEFPKEGPSILRIQQVVRGDSAAYFCASSQAGQGYEQYFGPGTRLTVT.

The CDR3 sequence: CASSLASNQPQHF. DNA for the CDR3: TGCGCCAGCAGCTTGGCAAGCAATCAGCCCCAGCATTTT. The V gene is TRBV5-1, the J gene TRBJ1-5; D gene unclear. The ends were cut back, 0 bases at V and 1 base at J, with 2 bases in the middle. The CDR3 runs to 13 residues. Germline CDR1 and CDR2: SGHRS and YFSETQ.

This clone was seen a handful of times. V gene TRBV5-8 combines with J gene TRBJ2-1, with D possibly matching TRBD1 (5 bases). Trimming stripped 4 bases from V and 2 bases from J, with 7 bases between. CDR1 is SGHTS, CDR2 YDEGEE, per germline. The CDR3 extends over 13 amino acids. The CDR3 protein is CASSTDTYNEQFF. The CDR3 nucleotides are TGTGCCAGCAGCACGGACACCTACAATGAGCAGTTCTTC.

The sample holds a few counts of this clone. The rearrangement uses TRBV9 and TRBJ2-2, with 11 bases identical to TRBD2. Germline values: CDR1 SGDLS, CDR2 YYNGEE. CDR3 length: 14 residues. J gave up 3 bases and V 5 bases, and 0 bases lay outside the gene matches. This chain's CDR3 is CASRGLADTGELFF. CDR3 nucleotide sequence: TGTGCCAGCAGGGGACTAGCGGACACCGGGGAGCTGTTTTTT. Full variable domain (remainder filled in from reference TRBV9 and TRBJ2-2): DSGVTQTPKHLITATGQRVTLRCSPRSGDLSVYWYQQSLDQGLQFLIQYYNGEERAKGNILERFSAQQFPDLHSELNLSSLELGDSALYFCASRGLADTGELFFGEGSRLTVL.

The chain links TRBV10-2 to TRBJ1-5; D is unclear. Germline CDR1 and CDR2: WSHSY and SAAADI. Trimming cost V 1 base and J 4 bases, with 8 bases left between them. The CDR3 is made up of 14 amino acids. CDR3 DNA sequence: TGCGCCAGCAGTGAGTATGAAGAGAATCAGCCCCAGCATTTT. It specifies CASSEYEENQPQHF.